What follows describes a single T cell receptor beta chain. Its matching antigen is unknown. This sample stems from a study of T cell responses to AZD1222 COVID-19 vaccine. Overall study results and limits: Repertoires were obtained only post-peak T cell response.

Profiling relied on immunoSEQ multiplex PCR, and the TCRdb table lists in-frame clones only, not all of them. The data hold 15,000 to 20,000 clones, with under 90% observed a single time. Trimming took off 5 bases at V and 1 base at J, with 14 bases between the two ends. The length of the CDR3 is 15 residues. Germline loops: CDR1 SGHVS, CDR2 FNYEAQ. The gene calls are TRBV7-6 and TRBJ1-1, with D possibly being TRBD1 (6 bases). The sample in question was peripheral blood, obtained 28 days after the second AZD1222 dose. The sequence derives from an adult who received the AZD1222 COVID-19 vaccine. In DNA form, the CDR3 reads TGTGCCAGCAGCCCGTCACCAGGGGCGAACACTGAAGCTTTCTTT. Its protein product is CASSPSPGANTEAFF.